Following are 26 T cell receptor beta chains from one sample sequenced in a study of beta chain features in type 1 diabetes. Sequenced material consisted of expressed TCRB transcripts (all of the isolated RNA was reverse transcribed). TCRdb's copy holds only in-frame clones and misses some; the assay was immunoSEQ multiplex PCR. Among 400,000 or so clones listed, 8% to 10% were seen once. Study-wide points: The study found moderately but significantly shorter TCRB CDR3s in all four CD4+ subsets of Type 1 diabetes patients.

These receptors' antigens are unknown. Sequencing used central memory CD4+ T cells from blood. Receptors were obtained from a man aged 25 to 45 with type 1 diabetes.

This clone was counted between two and nine times. This chain joins TRBV5-1 and TRBJ2-1; 12 bases are shared with TRBD2. Per the germline V gene, CDR1 is SGHRS and CDR2 is YFSETQ. The CDR3 consists of 17 residues. The V gene end was trimmed by 6 bases and the J gene end by 6 bases; junction bases not matched to a gene: 13. The CDR3 is CASTKTPLAGGVNEQFF. The CDR3 DNA reads TGCGCCAGCACCAAGACTCCACTAGCGGGAGGTGTCAATGAGCAGTTCTTC.

J is TRBJ1-3 and V is TRBV4-1; no clear D gene. CDR1 is MGHRA and CDR2 is YSYEKL in the germline V gene. V was pared by 3 bases and J by 3 bases, with 9 bases between. There are 14 residues in the CDR3. This CDR3 is CASSQDFIGNTIYF. DNA for the CDR3: TGCGCCAGCAGCCAGGACTTTATTGGAAACACCATATATTTT.

This clone was seen more than once but under ten times. The chain employs TRBV2 and TRBJ1-3; tentatively, D is TRBD1 (6 bases). V was shortened by 6 bases and J by 4 bases, with 10 bases between the two germline ends. CDR3 length equals 13 residues. The germline CDR1 and CDR2 sequences are SNHLY and FYNNEI. In nucleotides, the CDR3 is TGTGCCAGCAGGGTTGACAGGGGAAACACCATATATTTT. Its protein is CASRVDRGNTIYF.

The sample holds a few counts of this clone. The chain uses TRBV6-6 and TRBJ2-1; D is possibly TRBD2 (6 bases). CDR3 size: 14 residues. Germline CDR1 is MNHNY and CDR2 is SVGAGI (reference sequence). Deletions cut 5 bases from V and 10 bases from J, with 18 bases between. CDR3 residues: CASSPRDGGSEQFF. CDR3 in DNA: TGTGCCAGCAGTCCCCGCGATGGAGGGTCCGAGCAGTTCTTC.

The J gene is TRBJ2-2, the V gene TRBV6-4, with 7 bases lining up with TRBD1. This CDR3 is 14 amino acids long. CDR1 and CDR2 from the germline V gene are MRHNA and SNTAGT. The ends lost 9 bases at V and 1 base at J; junction bases unmatched: 5. CDR3 loop: CARTHRGNTGELFF. CDR3 in DNA: TGTGCCAGGACCCACAGGGGGAACACCGGGGAGCTGTTTTTT.

This sequence joins TRBV6-6 and TRBJ1-5; a weak D match, TRBD1 (5 bases). Germline V gives CDR1 MNHNY, CDR2 SVGAGI (reference sequence). Trimming took 6 bases from V and 2 from J, leaving 11 bases between them. The CDR3 is 14 amino acids. Written as DNA, the CDR3 is TGTGCCAGCAGGCCCAACAGGCGCAATCAGCCCCAGCATTTT. Protein product: CASRPNRRNQPQHF.

V gene TRBV5-1 combines with J gene TRBJ1-1; TRBD1 matches 7 bases. The CDR3 extends over 14 amino acids. Germline assignment: CDR1 SGHRS and CDR2 YFSETQ. Trimming at V came to 2 bases and at J to 5 bases, leaving 6 bases not matched to a gene. The CDR3 spells CASSFNRGGTEAFF. The CDR3 DNA is TGCGCCAGCAGCTTCAACAGGGGAGGGACTGAAGCTTTCTTT. The whole variable domain, filled in from reference TRBV5-1 and TRBJ1-1, reads KAGVTQTPRYLIKTRGQQVTLSCSPISGHRSVSWYQQTPGQGLQFLFEYFSETQRNKGNFPGRFSGRQFSNSRSEMNVSTLELGDSALYLCASSFNRGGTEAFFGQGTRLTVV.

About this clone itself: Other DNA sequences of this sample code for an identical CDR3. V and J are TRBV28 and TRBJ1-4, with a possible D match to TRBD1 (5 bases). Germline V gene sequence: CDR1 MDHEN, CDR2 SYDVKM. This CDR3 comprises 13 residues. Trimming took off 3 bases at V and 7 bases at J, with 9 bases between the two ends. The DNA of the CDR3 is TGTGCCAGCAGTTTTTCAGGGAGTGAAAAACTGTTTTTT. This sequence encodes CASSFSGSEKLFF.

This clone was counted a few times. V is TRBV19 and J is TRBJ2-1; TRBD2 might be the D (6 bases). Germline-derived CDR1 and CDR2 are LNHDA and SQIVND (reference sequence). V was clipped by 7 bases and J by 0 bases, with 13 bases between them. This CDR3 region has 15 residues. In DNA, the CDR3 is TGTGCCAGTACCCCCGCGGGATACTCCTACAATGAGCAGTTCTTC. Protein sequence: CASTPAGYSYNEQFF.

The rearrangement joins TRBV11-1 to TRBJ1-1, with a tentative D call TRBD1 (6 bases). Trimming shortened V by 5 bases and J by 4 bases, and 14 bases separated the two germline ends. The length of the CDR3 is 14 residues. In germline, CDR1 is SGHAT, CDR2 FQDESV (reference sequence). The CDR3 DNA sequence: TGTGCCAGCAGCCCCGGACAGTTCCGCACTGAAGCTTTCTTT. Translation gives CASSPGQFRTEAFF.

V and J are TRBV10-3 and TRBJ2-5; 8 bases align to TRBD1. Germline V CDR1 and CDR2: ENHRY, SYGVKD. The CDR3 runs 13 residues. Losses at the gene ends were 8 bases for V and 3 bases for J; bases not matched to a gene: 5. The CDR3 bases are TGTGCCATCGGACAGGGCGGGGAAGAGACCCAGTACTTC. Amino acid sequence: CAIGQGGEETQYF.

Only a few counts were recorded for this clone. The chain carries TRBV2 and TRBJ2-3; 9 bases fit TRBD1. With 7 bases clipped from V and 5 bases from J, the junction kept 4 bases outside the gene matches. Looked up from germline, CDR1 is SNHLY and CDR2 is FYNNEI. The CDR3 extends over 13 amino acids. The DNA for the CDR3 is TGTGCCAGCATACAGGGGGCGCAAGATACGCAGTATTTT. This codes for CASIQGAQDTQYF.

This clone was picked up many times. The rearrangement joins TRBV7-3 to TRBJ2-2, with 14 bases lining up with TRBD2. This CDR3 has 16 residues. Trimming cost V 5 bases and J 5 bases; bases outside gene matches: 4. Germline V CDR1 and CDR2: SGHTA, FQGTGA. CDR3 region: CASSQGLAGVTGELFF. CDR3 in DNA: TGTGCCAGCAGCCAGGGACTAGCGGGAGTTACCGGGGAGCTGTTTTTT.

This clone was counted only a few times. The genes are TRBV6-1 and TRBJ2-1; 10 bases fit TRBD2. The length of the CDR3 is 14 residues. The germline gives CDR1 MNHNS, CDR2 SASEGT. Trimming cost V 6 bases and J 5 bases; bases outside gene matches: 4. CDR3 nucleotides: TGTGCCAGCAGGGAGAGCGGGAGGGACAATGAGCAGTTCTTC. This encodes CASRESGRDNEQFF.

The J gene is TRBJ2-5, the V gene TRBV7-8, with 8 positions matching TRBD1. Trimming removed 6 bases from V and 2 bases from J; junction bases left unmatched: 5. The germline V gene encodes CDR1 SGHVS and CDR2 FQNEAQ. The length of the CDR3 is 14 residues. The CDR3 DNA sequence: TGTGCCAGCAGTTTAAACAGGGGGCAAGAGACCCAGTACTTC. Its protein product is CASSLNRGQETQYF.

This rearrangement joins TRBV9 to TRBJ2-6; D is unresolved. This CDR3 has 15 residues. The V and J ends lost 4 bases and 1 base respectively, with 9 bases between them. Germline CDR1 SGDLS, CDR2 YYNGEE. CDR3 sequence reads: CASSTLGSGANVLTF. CDR3 bases: TGTGCCAGCAGCACCTTGGGGTCTGGGGCCAACGTCCTGACTTTC.

The chain joins TRBV29-1 to TRBJ1-4; no reliable D call. Trimming took off 5 bases at V and 0 bases at J, with 13 bases between the two ends. Germline CDR1 is SQVTM and CDR2 is ANQGSEA. This CDR3 has 15 residues. The CDR3 here is CSVLGADPTNEKLFF. The CDR3 nucleotides read TGCAGCGTTTTAGGTGCGGATCCAACTAATGAAAAACTGTTTTTT.

In its sample, this clone was seen a few times. The chain links TRBV29-1 to TRBJ2-5, with 10 bases that match TRBD2. The CDR3 covers 13 residues. CDR1 SQVTM and CDR2 ANQGSEA come from the germline V gene. V dropped 6 bases and J dropped 13; count of bases not matched to a gene: 14. In DNA, the CDR3 is TGCAGCGTCCGACCAGGGGCTAGCGGGAGTTTGTACTTC. Amino acids: CSVRPGASGSLYF.

This CDR3 reads CASSYDEQFF. CDR3 sequence (DNA): TGTGCCAGCAGTTACGATGAGCAGTTCTTC. The chain is built from TRBV28 and TRBJ2-1; no definite D call. The CDR3 spans 10 residues. Trimming removed 4 bases at V and 8 bases at J, with 3 bases between. Germline-derived CDR1 and CDR2 are MDHEN and SYDVKM.

V and J are TRBV7-7 and TRBJ1-3; TRBD1 aligns across 8 bases. Germline values: CDR1 SSHAT, CDR2 FNYEAQ (reference sequence). The CDR3 sequence is 14 residues long. The V and J ends lost 5 bases and 7 bases, in that order; junction bases with no gene match: 7. CDR3: CASSPGTGVNTIYF. Here the CDR3 DNA reads TGTGCCAGCAGCCCAGGGACAGGAGTTAACACCATATATTTT. Supplemented by reference TRBV7-7 and TRBJ1-3, the full variable domain reads GAGVSQSPRYKVTKRGQDVTLRCDPISSHATLYWYQQALGQGPEFLTYFNYEAQPDKSGLPSDRFSAERPEGSISTLTIQRTEQRDSAMYRCASSPGTGVNTIYFGEGSWLTVV.

The chain couples TRBV30 to TRBJ1-6; 8 bases agree with TRBD1. The trim removed 4 bases at V and 4 bases at J, leaving 3 bases unmatched. CDR1 and CDR2 from the germline V gene are GTSNPN and SVGIG (reference sequence). The length of the CDR3 is 14 residues. The CDR3 region has the DNA TGTGCCTGGATCCGGACAGGGTATAATTCACCCCTCCACTTT. This sequence encodes CAWIRTGYNSPLHF.

The CDR3 region is CASSSHMDSSEQYF. Written as DNA, the CDR3 is TGTGCCAGCAGTTCCCACATGGACAGTTCGGAGCAGTACTTC. The V and J genes are TRBV6-6 and TRBJ2-7; D is possibly TRBD1 (6 bases). The ends were cut back, 4 bases at V and 7 bases at J, with 17 bases in the middle. This CDR3 region has 14 residues. Germline-derived CDR1 and CDR2 are MNHNY and SVGAGI (reference sequence).

The chain couples TRBV7-2 to TRBJ2-5; a possible D gene is TRBD1 (5 bases). V was pared by 4 bases and J by 3 bases, with 9 bases between. Germline-derived CDR1 and CDR2 are SGHTA and FQGNSA. This CDR3 spans 13 amino acids. The CDR3 DNA is TGTGCCAGCAGCTCCGGCAGGGAAGAGACCCAGTACTTC. This translates into CASSSGREETQYF.

The chain combines TRBV28 with TRBJ2-7, with D tentatively TRBD1 or TRBD2 (5 bases each). This CDR3 has 14 residues. V was shortened by 8 bases and J by 3 bases, with 17 bases between the two germline ends. Germline CDR1 reads MDHEN; CDR2 reads SYDVKM. The CDR3 is CASLAGTHYYEQYF. In nucleotides, the CDR3 is TGTGCCAGCCTCGCCGGGACCCACTACTACGAGCAGTACTTC. Supplemented by reference TRBV28 and TRBJ2-7, the full variable domain reads DVKVTQSSRYLVKRTGEKVFLECVQDMDHENMFWYRQDPGLGLRLIYFSYDVKMKEKGDIPEGYSVSREKKERFSLILESASTNQTSMYLCASLAGTHYYEQYFGPGTRLTVT.

This clone showed up just a few times. The chain carries TRBV11-2 and TRBJ2-1; 10 bases are a match to TRBD1. The junction had 7 bases not matched to a gene; V was cut back by 5 bases and J by 9 bases. Germline CDR1 SGHAT, CDR2 FQNNGV. This CDR3 is built from 14 residues. CDR3 nucleotides: TGTGCCAGCAGCCTCGGACAGGGGGTCGGTGAGCAGTTCTTC. This sequence encodes CASSLGQGVGEQFF.

This clone appeared many times. The chain joins TRBV27 to TRBJ1-4, with 7 bases fitting TRBD1. After removal of 6 bases from V and 5 bases from J, the junction contained 6 bases not matched to a gene. The CDR3 is 14 amino acids. Germline assignment: CDR1 MNHEY and CDR2 SMNVEV (reference sequence). CDR3 sequence: CASSPGQWNEKLFF. In DNA form, the CDR3 reads TGTGCCAGCAGCCCGGGACAGTGGAATGAAAAACTGTTTTTT.